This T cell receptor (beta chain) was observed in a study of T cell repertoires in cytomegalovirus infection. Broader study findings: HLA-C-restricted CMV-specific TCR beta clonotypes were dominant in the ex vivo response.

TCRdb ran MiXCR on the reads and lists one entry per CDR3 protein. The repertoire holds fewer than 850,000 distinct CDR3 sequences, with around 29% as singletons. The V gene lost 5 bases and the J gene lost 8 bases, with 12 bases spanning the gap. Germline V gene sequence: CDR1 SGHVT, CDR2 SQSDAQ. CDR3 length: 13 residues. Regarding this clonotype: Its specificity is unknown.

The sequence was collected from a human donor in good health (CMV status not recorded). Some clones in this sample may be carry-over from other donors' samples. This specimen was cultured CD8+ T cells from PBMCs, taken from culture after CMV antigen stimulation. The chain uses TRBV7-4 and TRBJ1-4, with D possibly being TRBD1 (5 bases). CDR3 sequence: CASSQGRGEKLFF. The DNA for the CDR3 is TGTGCCAGCAGCCAAGGACGGGGGGAAAAACTGTTTTTT.